This T cell receptor (beta chain) stems from a study of read filtering for tumor transcriptome and immune sequencing. This clonotype was observed many times. This library used approximately 370 ng RNA and molecular barcoded adaptors spanning alpha/delta and beta/gamma chains. TCRdb re-derived calls from the reads in MiXCR, one entry per CDR3 protein. This sample yields 35,000 to 40,000 distinct CDR3 sequences, of which about 13% are seen a single time; 27% belongs to the top ten. The CDR3 sequence is 14 residues long. V was pared by 8 bases and J by 0 bases, with 15 bases between. Germline V gene sequence: CDR1 SQVTM, CDR2 ANQGSEA.

The J gene is TRBJ2-3, the V gene TRBV29-1; D is unresolved. Sequencing was carried out using a population of CD138-negative cells sorted from bone marrow. The sequence was obtained from a donor at least 40 years old with multiple myeloma. CDR3 sequence (DNA): TGCAGCACCCGGACGGCAACTAGCACAGATACGCAGTATTTT. It encodes CSTRTATSTDTQYF.